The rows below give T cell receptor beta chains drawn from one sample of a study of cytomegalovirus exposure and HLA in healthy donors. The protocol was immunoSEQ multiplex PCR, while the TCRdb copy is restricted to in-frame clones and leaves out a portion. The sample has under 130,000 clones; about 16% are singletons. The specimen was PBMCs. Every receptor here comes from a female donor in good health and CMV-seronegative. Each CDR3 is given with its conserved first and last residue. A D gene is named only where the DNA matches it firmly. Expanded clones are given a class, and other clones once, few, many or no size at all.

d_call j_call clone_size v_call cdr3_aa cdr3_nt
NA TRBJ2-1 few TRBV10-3 CAIRDSPIYNEQFF TGTGCCATCAGGGACAGCCCCATCTACAATGAGCAGTTCTTC
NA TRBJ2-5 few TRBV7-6 CASSFSKALAKTQYF TGTGCCAGCAGCTTTTCCAAAGCCCTAGCGAAGACCCAGTACTTC
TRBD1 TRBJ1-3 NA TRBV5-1 CASSLVQGARNTIYF TGCGCCAGCAGCTTGGTCCAGGGGGCTAGAAACACCATATATTTT
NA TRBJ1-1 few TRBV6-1 CASSESQGTMNTEAFF TGTGCCAGCAGCGAATCACAGGGAACCATGAACACTGAAGCTTTCTTT
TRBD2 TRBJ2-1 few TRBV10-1 CASSESLASGGIQFF TGCGCCAGCAGTGAGTCGTTGGCTAGCGGGGGGATCCAGTTCTTC
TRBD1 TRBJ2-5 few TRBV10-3 CAISGNRDSETQYF TGTGCCATCAGTGGGAACCGGGACAGCGAGACCCAGTACTTC
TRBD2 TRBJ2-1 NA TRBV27 CASSTLAGSRYNEQFF TGTGCCAGCAGTACCCTAGCGGGTTCTCGATACAATGAGCAGTTCTTC
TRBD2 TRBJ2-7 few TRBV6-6 CASRIAGRLYEQYF TGTGCCAGCAGAATAGCGGGGAGGCTCTACGAGCAGTACTTC
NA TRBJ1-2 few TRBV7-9 CASSHTPGEGNYGYTF TGTGCCAGCAGCCACACCCCAGGGGAGGGGAACTATGGCTACACCTTC
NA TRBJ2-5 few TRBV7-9 CASSLFGGREETQYF TGTGCCAGCAGCCTATTCGGAGGGCGGGAAGAGACCCAGTACTTC
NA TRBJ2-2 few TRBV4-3 CASSQDTSGAGELFF TGCGCCAGCAGCCAAGATACTTCAGGGGCCGGGGAGCTGTTTTTT
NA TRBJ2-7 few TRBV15 CATSRDRGYEQYF TGTGCCACCAGCAGAGACAGGGGCTACGAGCAGTACTTC
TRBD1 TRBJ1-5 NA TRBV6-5 CASSPGTGPNQPQHF TGTGCCAGCAGCCCCGGGACAGGGCCTAATCAGCCCCAGCATTTT
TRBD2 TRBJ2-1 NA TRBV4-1 CASSQDSRDYRHGRQFF TGCGCCAGCAGCCAAGATAGTAGGGACTACCGACATGGTCGGCAGTTCTTC
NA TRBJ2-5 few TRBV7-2 CASSLNQETQYF TGTGCCAGCAGCTTAAATCAGGAGACCCAGTACTTC
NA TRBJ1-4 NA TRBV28 CASSLGGEKLFF TGTGCCAGCAGTTTGGGGGGAGAAAAACTGTTTTTT
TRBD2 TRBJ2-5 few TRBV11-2 CASSPWASGGAVETQYF TGTGCCAGCAGCCCATGGGCTAGCGGGGGGGCCGTGGAGACCCAGTACTTC
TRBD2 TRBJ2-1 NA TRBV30 CAWRGGGAYNEQFF TGTGCCTGGAGGGGCGGGGGGGCCTACAATGAGCAGTTCTTC
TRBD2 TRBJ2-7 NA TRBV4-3 CASSQGLARYEQYF TGCGCCAGCAGCCAAGGACTAGCGCGGTACGAGCAGTACTTC
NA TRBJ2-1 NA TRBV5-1 CASSSPGTFYNEQFF TGCGCCAGCAGCTCACCCGGGACATTCTACAATGAGCAGTTCTTC
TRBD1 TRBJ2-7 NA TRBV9 CASGGTGLYEQYF TGTGCCAGCGGCGGGACAGGGCTTTACGAGCAGTACTTC
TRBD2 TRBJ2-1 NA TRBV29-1 CSVGRPGGYNEQFF TGCAGCGTTGGACGCCCCGGGGGGTACAATGAGCAGTTCTTC
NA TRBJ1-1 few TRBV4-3 CASSQDHAGVTEAFF TGCGCCAGCAGCCAAGACCACGCGGGGGTTACTGAAGCTTTCTTT
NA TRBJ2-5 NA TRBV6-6 CASSYFLTDQETQYF TGTGCCAGCAGTTACTTTCTGACAGACCAAGAGACCCAGTACTTC
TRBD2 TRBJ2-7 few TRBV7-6 CASSPTSEGSYEQYF TGTGCCAGCAGCCCCACTAGCGAGGGCTCCTACGAGCAGTACTTC
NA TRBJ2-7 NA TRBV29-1 CSVAGATYEQYF TGCAGCGTCGCAGGGGCCACCTACGAGCAGTACTTC
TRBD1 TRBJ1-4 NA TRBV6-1 CASSEGRTGQKLFF TGTGCCAGCAGTGAAGGAAGGACAGGGCAAAAACTGTTTTTT
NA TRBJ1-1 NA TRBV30 CAWSPGLGTEAFF TGTGCCTGGAGTCCGGGACTTGGCACTGAAGCTTTCTTT